These 15 T cell receptor beta chains share one sample of origin, sequenced in a study of Graves' ophthalmopathy and Graves' hyperthyroidism. Amplified material comprised TCR beta CDR3 regions derived from RNA transcripts. Second-round multiplex PCR followed a first-round RT-PCR using HTBI primers. TCRdb used MiXCR to reprocess the multiplex PCR reads, holding one entry per CDR3 protein. The data hold 1 million to 1.3 million distinct CDR3 sequences, with 35% to 45% observed a single time. The sample comprised peripheral blood or thyroid tissue (not recorded which). The receptors were sampled from an adult man with Graves' hyperthyroidism.

The chain recombines TRBV9 with TRBJ2-1; TRBD2 matches 7 bases. The V gene end was trimmed by 1 base and the J gene end by 7 bases; junction bases not matched to a gene: 8. Germline CDR1 is SGDLS and CDR2 is YYNGEE. The CDR3 length is 15 residues. CDR3 sequence (DNA): TGTGCCAGCAGCGTATTTCCAGTCGGGGGGAATGAGCAGTTCTTC. It translates to CASSVFPVGGNEQFF.

In this sample, this clonotype turned up many times. The V call is TRBV6-5, the J call TRBJ1-4, with no clear D. From germline, CDR1 is MNHEY and CDR2 SVGAGI. This CDR3 spans 13 amino acids. The V end lost 2 bases, the J end lost 6 bases, and 7 bases lay between the germline ends. As DNA, the CDR3 is TGTGCCAGCAGTTACGCGCCCTATGAAAAACTGTTTTTT. Residues: CASSYAPYEKLFF.

Worth noting for this clonotype: A much larger clone sits a single nucleotide away, making a read error possible. The rearrangement links TRBV20-1 to TRBJ1-2; tentatively, D is TRBD1 (6 bases). The CDR3 has 16 residues. Trimming left V 1 base short and J 2 bases short, with 17 bases between. Per germline, CDR1 DFQATT and CDR2 SNEGSKA (reference sequence). This CDR3 reads CSARASPGHENYGYTF. CDR3 bases: TGCAGTGCTAGAGCCTCCCCGGGACACGAAAACTATGGCTACACCTTC.

As regards this clonotype: One junction end disagrees with the germline gene, perhaps due to a read error. The chain uses TRBV25-1 and TRBJ2-7; D uncertain. CDR1 and CDR2 (germline): MGHDK, SYGVNS. The CDR3 has 11 residues. The CDR3 reads CASREYYEQYF. The CDR3 DNA is TGTGCCAGCAGGGAATATTACGAGCAGTACTTC.

This clonotype was observed once. The V and J genes are TRBV25-1 and TRBJ2-5, with D perhaps matching TRBD2 (7 bases). V lost 1 base to trimming and J lost 2 bases, with 14 bases between them. Germline V gene lookup returns CDR1 MGHDK and CDR2 SYGVNS. CDR3 length: 16 amino acids. The CDR3 sequence: CASSEFPGGRQETQYF. In DNA form, the CDR3 reads TGTGCCAGCAGTGAATTCCCGGGGGGCAGACAAGAGACCCAGTACTTC.

Ten or more counts support this clonotype. The chain is built from TRBV10-3 and TRBJ1-2, with D uncertain. This CDR3 has 12 amino acids. Germline CDR1 reads ENHRY; CDR2 reads SYGVKD. V was shortened by 3 bases and J by 8 bases, with 10 bases between the two germline ends. This CDR3 is CAISEKGPGYTF. CDR3 in DNA: TGTGCCATCAGTGAAAAGGGTCCCGGCTACACCTTC.

This clonotype occurred many times. CDR3 nucleotide sequence: TGTGCCAGCAGCCTAGTGGGACAGGGGCGTTCGGATGAAAAACTGTTTTTT. The encoded protein is CASSLVGQGRSDEKLFF. The chain couples TRBV7-8 to TRBJ1-4; 10 bases line up with TRBD1. The trim removed 5 bases at V and 6 bases at J, leaving 12 bases unmatched. Germline V lookup: CDR1 SGHVS, CDR2 FQNEAQ. There are 17 residues in the CDR3.

There are many counts of this clonotype. At one of its ends the junction is not consistent with the germline gene, which may arise from a read error. The gene calls are TRBV12-3 or TRBV12-4 and TRBJ1-2; D not certain. This CDR3 has 14 residues. For the CDR3, the DNA is TGTGCCAGCAGTTCGCCCTCCCGTACTCGGTTTTTCGCCTTC. Translation gives CASSSPSRTRFFAF.

This clonotype has at least ten counts. The V call is TRBV29-1, the J call TRBJ1-2; 7 bases match TRBD1. Germline lookup yields CDR1 SQVTM and CDR2 ANQGSEA. This CDR3 is built from 13 residues. J gave up 1 base and V 6 bases, and 5 bases lay outside the gene matches. CDR3 bases: TGCAGCGTCAACAGGGGTGATAACTATGGCTACACCTTC. The encoded protein is CSVNRGDNYGYTF.

This clonotype was detected ten times or more. The chain employs TRBV19 and TRBJ1-1; D unresolved. The CDR3 spans 11 residues. Trimming stripped 6 bases from V and 2 bases from J, with 4 bases between. The V gene's germline CDR1 is LNHDA and CDR2 SQIVND (reference sequence). For the CDR3, the DNA is TGTGCCAGTAGGATCAACACTGAAGCTTTCTTT. Encoded protein: CASRINTEAFF.

This clonotype has only a few counts. The V call is TRBV28, the J call TRBJ1-1; unclear D gene. Germline values: CDR1 MDHEN, CDR2 SYDVKM. With 3 bases removed from V and 1 base from J, the gap between germline ends came to 9 bases. The CDR3 consists of 14 residues. CDR3 sequence reads: CASSLEVQNTEAFF. DNA of the CDR3: TGTGCCAGCAGTTTGGAGGTTCAGAACACTGAAGCTTTCTTT. Together with reference TRBV28 and TRBJ1-1, the CDR3 gives the full variable domain: DVKVTQSSRYLVKRTGEKVFLECVQDMDHENMFWYRQDPGLGLRLIYFSYDVKMKEKGDIPEGYSVSREKKERFSLILESASTNQTSMYLCASSLEVQNTEAFFGQGTRLTVV.

V and J are TRBV6-2 or TRBV6-3 and TRBJ2-7, with D hard to call. The germline gives CDR1 MNHEY, CDR2 SVGEGT. V lost 2 bases to trimming and J lost 3 bases, with 8 bases between them. The CDR3 is made up of 13 amino acids. The CDR3 region has the DNA TGTGCCAGCAGTTACGTCCCAAACTACGAGCAGTACTTC. This sequence encodes CASSYVPNYEQYF.

This clonotype was counted ten times or more. The rearrangement links TRBV20-1 to TRBJ2-5; 7 nucleotides line up with TRBD2. The V segment lost 4 bases and the J segment 1 base; nucleotides outside the gene matches: 9. This CDR3 is built from 15 residues. Germline CDR1 and CDR2: DFQATT and SNEGSKA (reference sequence). CDR3 loop: CSAITASGTQETQYF. CDR3 nucleotides: TGCAGTGCTATTACTGCCAGCGGGACCCAAGAGACCCAGTACTTC.

The rearrangement joins TRBV9 to TRBJ2-5, with D perhaps assigned TRBD1 or TRBD2 (5 bases each). CDR1 and CDR2 (germline): SGDLS, YYNGEE. This CDR3 region has 15 residues. V lost 4 bases and J lost 1, with 14 bases in between. The CDR3 region is CASSTRGGAQETQYF. The CDR3 DNA is TGTGCCAGCAGCACCCGTGGGGGAGCCCAAGAGACCCAGTACTTC.

V gene TRBV20-1 combines with J gene TRBJ2-7; D is perhaps TRBD2 (5 bases). V shed 1 base and J shed 5 bases, with 21 bases lying between them. The CDR3 contains 16 residues. In germline, CDR1 is DFQATT, CDR2 SNEGSKA (reference sequence). The chain's CDR3 is CSARVGLHPPENEQYF. The DNA of the CDR3 is TGCAGTGCTAGAGTAGGACTCCACCCGCCGGAGAACGAGCAGTACTTC.